This TCR beta chain was captured by sequencing in a study of cytomegalovirus exposure and HLA in healthy donors. Primers for the PCR totalled 60 Vbeta and 13 Jbeta. The data were produced by immunoSEQ multiplex PCR, yet TCRdb's version contains in-frame clones alone and is incomplete. Its table lists around 51,000 clones. Per the germline V gene, CDR1 is SEHNR and CDR2 is FQNEAQ (reference sequence). The CDR3 runs to 13 residues. Trimming took 4 bases from V and 10 from J, leaving 16 bases between them. This sequence originates from a man aged 35 to 55 in good health and CMV-seropositive. The V gene is TRBV7-9, the J gene TRBJ1-1; D remains ambiguous. The sequenced sample was PBMCs. The CDR3 nucleotides read TGTGCCAGCAGCTCTAGTCCCGCAACGGGAGCTTTCTTT. Its protein is CASSSSPATGAFF.